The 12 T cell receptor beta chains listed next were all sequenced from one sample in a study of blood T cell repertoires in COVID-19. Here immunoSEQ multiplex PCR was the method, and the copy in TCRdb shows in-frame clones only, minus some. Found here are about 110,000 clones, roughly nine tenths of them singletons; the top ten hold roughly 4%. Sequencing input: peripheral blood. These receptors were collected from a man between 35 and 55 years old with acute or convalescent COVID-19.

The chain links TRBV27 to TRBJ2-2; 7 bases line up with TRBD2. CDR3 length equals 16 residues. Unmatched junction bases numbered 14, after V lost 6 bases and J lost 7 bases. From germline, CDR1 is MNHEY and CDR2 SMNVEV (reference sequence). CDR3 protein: CASSLGWEGQNGELFF. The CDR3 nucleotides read TGTGCCAGCAGCTTAGGCTGGGAGGGGCAAAACGGGGAGCTGTTTTTT.

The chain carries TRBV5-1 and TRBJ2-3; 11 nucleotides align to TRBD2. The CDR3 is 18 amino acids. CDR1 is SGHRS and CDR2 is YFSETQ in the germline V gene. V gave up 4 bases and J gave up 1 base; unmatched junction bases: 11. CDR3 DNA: TGCGCCAGCAGCATGAGGGGTAGCGGGGGGGCTGGCACAGATACGCAGTATTTT. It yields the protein CASSMRGSGGAGTDTQYF.

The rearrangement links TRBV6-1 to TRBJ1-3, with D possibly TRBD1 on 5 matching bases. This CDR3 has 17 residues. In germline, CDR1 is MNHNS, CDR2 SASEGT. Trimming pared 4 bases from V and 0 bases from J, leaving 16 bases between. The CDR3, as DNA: TGTGCCAGCAGTGTAACCAGAGGACACCTCTCTGGAAACACCATATATTTT. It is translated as CASSVTRGHLSGNTIYF.

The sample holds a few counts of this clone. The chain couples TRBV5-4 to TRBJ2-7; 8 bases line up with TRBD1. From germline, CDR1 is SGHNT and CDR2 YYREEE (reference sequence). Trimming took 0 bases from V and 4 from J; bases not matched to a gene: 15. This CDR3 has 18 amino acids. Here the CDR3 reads CASSLVGLPGQGGYEQYF. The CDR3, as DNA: TGTGCCAGCAGCTTGGTAGGTCTTCCCGGACAGGGTGGGTACGAGCAGTACTTC.

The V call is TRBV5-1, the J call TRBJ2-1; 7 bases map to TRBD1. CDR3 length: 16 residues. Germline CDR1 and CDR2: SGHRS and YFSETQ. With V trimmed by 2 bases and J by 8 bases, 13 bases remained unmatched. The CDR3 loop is CASSFRTGPNGYEQFF. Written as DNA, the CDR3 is TGCGCCAGCAGCTTTCGGACAGGTCCAAACGGTTATGAGCAGTTCTTC. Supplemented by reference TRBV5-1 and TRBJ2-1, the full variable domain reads KAGVTQTPRYLIKTRGQQVTLSCSPISGHRSVSWYQQTPGQGLQFLFEYFSETQRNKGNFPGRFSGRQFSNSRSEMNVSTLELGDSALYLCASSFRTGPNGYEQFFGPGTRLTVL.

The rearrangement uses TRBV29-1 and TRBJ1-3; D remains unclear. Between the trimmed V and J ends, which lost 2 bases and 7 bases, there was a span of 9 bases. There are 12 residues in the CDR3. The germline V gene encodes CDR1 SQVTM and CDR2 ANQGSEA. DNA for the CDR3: TGCAGCGTTGAATTCCAGAACAACACCATATATTTT. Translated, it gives CSVEFQNNTIYF.

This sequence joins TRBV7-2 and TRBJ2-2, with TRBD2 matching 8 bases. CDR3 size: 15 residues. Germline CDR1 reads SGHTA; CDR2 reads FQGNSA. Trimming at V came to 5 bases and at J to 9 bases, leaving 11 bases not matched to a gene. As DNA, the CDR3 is TGTGCCAGCAGCGTATCACCGGGAGGGGTGTGGGAGCTGTTTTTT. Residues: CASSVSPGGVWELFF.

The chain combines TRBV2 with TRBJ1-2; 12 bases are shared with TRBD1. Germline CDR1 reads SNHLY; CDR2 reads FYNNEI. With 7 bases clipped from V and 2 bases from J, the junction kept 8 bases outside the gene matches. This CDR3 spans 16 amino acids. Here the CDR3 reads CASTLEGQGANYGYTF. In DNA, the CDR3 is TGTGCCAGCACTTTAGAGGGACAGGGGGCAAACTATGGCTACACCTTC.

The CDR3 DNA reads as TGTGCCAGCAGCCCCAGGGGGCTTCGAGAGACCCAGTACTTC. This gives the protein CASSPRGLRETQYF. The chain employs TRBV7-2 and TRBJ2-5, with 8 bases lining up with TRBD1. V was pared by 5 bases and J by 4 bases, with 6 bases of the junction left unmatched. Looked up from germline, CDR1 is SGHTA and CDR2 is FQGNSA. The CDR3 sequence is 14 residues long.

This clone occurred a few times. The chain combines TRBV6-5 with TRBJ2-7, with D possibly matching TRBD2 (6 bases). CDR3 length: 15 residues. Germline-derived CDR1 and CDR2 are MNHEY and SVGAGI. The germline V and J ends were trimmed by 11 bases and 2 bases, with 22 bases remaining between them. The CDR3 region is CAVQTEGRRAYEQYF. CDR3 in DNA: TGTGCCGTACAAACGGAGGGACGGAGAGCCTACGAGCAGTACTTC.

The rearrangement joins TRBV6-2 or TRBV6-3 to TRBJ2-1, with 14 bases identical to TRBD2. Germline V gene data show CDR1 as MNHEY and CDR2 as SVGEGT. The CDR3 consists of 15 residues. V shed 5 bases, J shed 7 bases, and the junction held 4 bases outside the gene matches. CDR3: CASSTTSGGDNEQFF. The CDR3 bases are TGTGCCAGCAGTACGACTAGCGGGGGGGATAATGAGCAGTTCTTC.

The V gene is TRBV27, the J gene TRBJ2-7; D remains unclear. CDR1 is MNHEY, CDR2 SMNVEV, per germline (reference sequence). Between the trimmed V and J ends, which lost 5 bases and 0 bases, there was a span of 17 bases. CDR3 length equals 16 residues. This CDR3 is CASSPLPFGSSYEQYF. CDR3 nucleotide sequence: TGTGCCAGCAGTCCCCTGCCTTTTGGCAGCTCCTACGAGCAGTACTTC.